The sequence of this T cell receptor beta chain was determined in a study of blood T cell repertoires in COVID-19. Overall study context: Spain, Italy and the United States supplied samples that represented acute and convalescent COVID-19. T cells, B-cell-depleted T cells, or PBMCs supplied cDNA or gDNA.

The CDR3 totals 14 residues. With 0 bases clipped from V and 2 bases from J, the junction kept 0 bases outside the gene matches. The germline V gene has CDR1 LGHNA and CDR2 YSLEER. Followed longitudinally, the Seattle patients had been enrolled during active infection. Profiled with immunoSEQ multiplex PCR; TCRdb holds only in-frame clones, not every one. Seen here are 300,000 to 450,000 clones, about 90% observed once, and the top ten hold about 10%. The sample comprised peripheral blood. J is TRBJ2-7 and V is TRBV4-3, with 8 bases fitting TRBD1. This receptor was identified in a woman aged 25 to 39 with COVID-19, enrolled during active disease. The CDR3 nucleotides are TGCGCCAGCAGCCAAGAGGACAGGGCCTACGAGCAGTACTTC. It encodes CASSQEDRAYEQYF.